This entry lists 27 T cell receptor beta chains sequenced from one sample in a study of cytotoxic CD8 clonotypes in ibrutinib-treated CLL. The table came from immunoSEQ multiplex PCR; TCRdb's copy has only in-frame clones and leaves some out. The table has 7,900 or so clones, roughly 84% seen once. The sample consisted of PBMCs, taken before ibrutinib treatment. Receptors were obtained from a human donor with chronic lymphocytic leukemia.

The chain employs TRBV4-1 and TRBJ1-1, with D tentatively TRBD1 (5 bases). V was shortened by 1 base and J by 6 bases, with 15 bases between the two germline ends. Germline loops: CDR1 MGHRA, CDR2 YSYEKL. The CDR3 contains 15 residues. The DNA for the CDR3 is TGCGCCAGCAGCCAAGGGTGGGGAGGGGCCTCTGAAGCTTTCTTT. Amino acids: CASSQGWGGASEAFF.

The chain joins TRBV4-2 to TRBJ1-2, with a weak D call TRBD1 (5 bases). Trimming pared 1 base from V and 4 bases from J, leaving 16 bases between. Germline loops: CDR1 LGHNA, CDR2 YNFKEQ. The CDR3 contains 16 residues. CDR3 coding DNA: TGTGCCAGCAGCCAAGGGGGGGGTGACAGTGCCTATGGCTACACCTTC. Translating gives CASSQGGGDSAYGYTF.

The rearrangement links TRBV10-1 to TRBJ2-3; TRBD2 aligns across 11 bases. The V gene's germline CDR1 is WNHNN and CDR2 SYGVQD (reference sequence). The CDR3 has 21 residues. V dropped 2 bases and J dropped 0; count of bases not matched to a gene: 16. CDR3 sequence reads: CASSEMAGASRTSGSTDTQYF. CDR3 nucleotides: TGCGCCAGCAGTGAGATGGCAGGGGCTTCACGGACTAGCGGGAGCACAGATACGCAGTATTTT.

The chain recombines TRBV18 with TRBJ1-5, with a possible D match to TRBD1 (6 bases). Looked up from germline, CDR1 is KGHSH and CDR2 is LQKENI. Trimming shortened V by 4 bases and J by 0 bases, and 10 bases separated the two germline ends. The CDR3 runs 15 residues. CDR3 protein: CASSLQGYSNQPQHF. As DNA, the CDR3 is TGTGCCAGCTCACTACAGGGTTATAGCAATCAGCCCCAGCATTTT.

The J gene is TRBJ2-7, the V gene TRBV15; 7 positions match TRBD1. V was clipped by 0 bases and J by 2 bases; unmatched bases: 1. CDR1 is LNHNV, CDR2 YYDKDF, per germline (reference sequence). The CDR3 consists of 14 residues. The CDR3 loop reads CATSREGTAYEQYF. The CDR3 bases are TGTGCCACCAGCAGAGAAGGGACAGCCTACGAGCAGTACTTC.

The rearrangement uses TRBV7-2 and TRBJ2-7; tentative D call: TRBD1 (5 bases). This CDR3 region has 14 residues. CDR1 and CDR2 from the germline V gene are SGHTA and FQGNSA. V lost 3 bases and J 2 bases, leaving 11 bases between the germline ends. CDR3 DNA sequence: TGTGCCAGCAGCTTCCCCAGGGATGCCTACGAGCAGTACTTC. Its translation: CASSFPRDAYEQYF.

This chain uses TRBV5-1 with TRBJ1-1; 12 nucleotides agree with TRBD1. V dropped 4 bases and J dropped 1; count of bases not matched to a gene: 8. Looked up from germline, CDR1 is SGHRS and CDR2 is YFSETQ. The CDR3 spans 17 residues. The CDR3 DNA sequence: TGCGCCAGCAGCACCCGGGACAGGGGGCTTTCGAACACTGAAGCTTTCTTT. Protein sequence: CASSTRDRGLSNTEAFF.

This clone has a handful of counts. The rearrangement links TRBV9 to TRBJ2-7, with TRBD1 as a possible D gene (5 bases). This CDR3 has 13 amino acids. V was clipped by 4 bases and J by 3 bases, with 11 bases between them. CDR1 is SGDLS and CDR2 is YYNGEE in the germline V gene. The CDR3 DNA reads TGTGCCAGCAGCCCCGACAGTATCTACGAGCAGTACTTC. Translated, it gives CASSPDSIYEQYF. The entire variable domain, with the rest obtained from reference TRBV9 and TRBJ2-7, is as follows: DSGVTQTPKHLITATGQRVTLRCSPRSGDLSVYWYQQSLDQGLQFLIQYYNGEERAKGNILERFSAQQFPDLHSELNLSSLELGDSALYFCASSPDSIYEQYFGPGTRLTVT.

J is TRBJ1-4 and V is TRBV11-2; no reliable D call. V dropped 5 bases and J dropped 7 bases, with 11 bases sitting between them. The length of the CDR3 is 13 residues. Germline assignment: CDR1 SGHAT and CDR2 FQNNGV. The CDR3 reads CASSTAGGEKLFF. The DNA for the CDR3 is TGTGCCAGCAGCACAGCGGGAGGTGAAAAACTGTTTTTT.

The rearrangement links TRBV10-3 to TRBJ2-6, with TRBD1 matching 10 bases. Trimming took 4 bases from V and 0 from J; bases not matched to a gene: 6. This CDR3 region has 18 residues. Germline V gene sequence: CDR1 ENHRY, CDR2 SYGVKD. CDR3 coding DNA: TGTGCCATCAGTGCGCGGGGACAGGGGTCCTCTGGGGCCAACGTCCTGACTTTC. Protein product: CAISARGQGSSGANVLTF.

The table lists this clone with a count of one. This sequence joins TRBV28 and TRBJ2-1; TRBD1 is a possible D gene (6 bases). The CDR3 has 13 residues. Trimming cost V 6 bases and J 4 bases, with 10 bases left between them. The germline gives CDR1 MDHEN, CDR2 SYDVKM. The CDR3 protein is CASRGQEYNEQFF. The CDR3 DNA reads as TGTGCCAGCAGGGGACAAGAGTACAATGAGCAGTTCTTC. The full variable domain, rest sourced from reference TRBV28 and TRBJ2-1, is DVKVTQSSRYLVKRTGEKVFLECVQDMDHENMFWYRQDPGLGLRLIYFSYDVKMKEKGDIPEGYSVSREKKERFSLILESASTNQTSMYLCASRGQEYNEQFFGPGTRLTVL.

The chain has TRBV7-9 and TRBJ1-1; no reliable D call. Germline assignment: CDR1 SEHNR and CDR2 FQNEAQ (reference sequence). V gave up 0 bases and J gave up 11 bases, with 13 bases separating them. This CDR3 has 13 residues. CDR3 bases: TGTGCCAGCAGCTTAGCGGACCCCGGCTCGGCTTTCTTT. The encoded protein is CASSLADPGSAFF.

The chain employs TRBV29-1 and TRBJ2-3, with D perhaps TRBD1 or TRBD2 (6 bases each). CDR1 SQVTM and CDR2 ANQGSEA come from the germline V gene. CDR3 length equals 14 residues. Trimming cost V 6 bases and J 6 bases, with 19 bases left between them. The CDR3 sequence is CSVLPGGPADTQYF. The DNA for the CDR3 is TGCAGCGTCCTCCCCGGGGGCCCTGCGGATACGCAGTATTTT.

The count of this clone is one. The rearrangement uses TRBV5-1 and TRBJ1-2; D is uncertain. The V end lost 5 bases, the J end lost 0 bases, and 8 bases lay between the germline ends. The CDR3 loop spans 13 amino acids. Germline lookup yields CDR1 SGHRS and CDR2 YFSETQ. For the CDR3, the DNA is TGCGCCAGCAGACTGTTAGCTAACTATGGCTACACCTTC. It specifies CASRLLANYGYTF.

By sample share, this clone is large. The chain employs TRBV25-1 and TRBJ1-6; 9 positions match TRBD1. Per germline, CDR1 MGHDK and CDR2 SYGVNS. The CDR3 extends over 15 amino acids. J was trimmed by 6 bases and V by 4 bases; bases with no gene match: 4. CDR3 protein: CASSARGQGNSPLHF. The CDR3 bases are TGTGCCAGCAGTGCAAGGGGACAGGGTAATTCACCCCTCCACTTT.

V usage is TRBV18 and J usage is TRBJ1-1; D possibly corresponds to TRBD1 (6 bases). The CDR3 is made up of 14 amino acids. V lost 2 bases to trimming and J lost 6 bases, with 13 bases between them. Germline values: CDR1 KGHSH, CDR2 LQKENI. The CDR3 DNA is TGTGCCAGCTCACCAAACTACAGGGATCCTGAAGCTTTCTTT. Translated: CASSPNYRDPEAFF.

The chain joins TRBV5-5 to TRBJ2-5; possible D gene TRBD2, 6 bases. The CDR3 sequence is 14 residues long. Germline loops: CDR1 SGHKS, CDR2 YYEKEE (reference sequence). Deletions cut 0 bases from V and 5 bases from J, with 11 bases between. The CDR3 DNA reads TGTGCCAGCAGCTTGGACTGGGGGAGGGAGACCCAGTACTTC. This encodes CASSLDWGRETQYF.

In its sample, this clone ranks as medium-sized. The chain uses TRBV28 and TRBJ2-5; D gene unclear. There are 11 residues in the CDR3. Looked up from germline, CDR1 is MDHEN and CDR2 is SYDVKM. V was trimmed by 6 bases and J by 5 bases, leaving 7 bases between them. CDR3 residues: CASSTRETQYF. CDR3 in DNA: TGTGCCAGCAGCACAAGGGAGACCCAGTACTTC.

The chain recombines TRBV7-9 with TRBJ2-7, with D uncertain. Looked up from germline, CDR1 is SEHNR and CDR2 is FQNEAQ (reference sequence). This CDR3 comprises 13 residues. V lost 2 bases, J lost 2 bases, and 7 bases lay in between. CDR3 amino acids: CASSLLSAYEQYF. CDR3 in DNA: TGTGCCAGCAGCTTATTATCCGCCTACGAGCAGTACTTC.

This CDR3 is CASSTGTGGLNEQFF. In DNA form, the CDR3 reads TGTGCCAGTAGTACCGGGACAGGGGGCTTAAATGAGCAGTTCTTC. This chain links TRBV19 with TRBJ2-1, with TRBD1 matching 12 bases. CDR3 length: 15 amino acids. Germline-derived CDR1 and CDR2 are LNHDA and SQIVND (reference sequence). V shed 4 bases and J 7 bases; nucleotides not matched to a gene: 5.

The genes are TRBV4-2 and TRBJ1-5, with 9 positions matching TRBD1. The junction had 6 bases not matched to a gene; V was cut back by 3 bases and J by 9 bases. CDR1 and CDR2 (germline): LGHNA, YNFKEQ. This CDR3 comprises 14 residues. The CDR3 loop is CASSHEQGARPQHF. The CDR3 DNA reads TGTGCCAGCAGCCATGAACAGGGGGCTAGGCCCCAGCATTTT.

This chain connects TRBV10-1 to TRBJ2-4; no firm D call. Germline CDR1 WNHNN, CDR2 SYGVQD (reference sequence). Trimming removed 11 bases at V and 5 bases at J, with 1 base between. The CDR3 runs to 8 residues. In nucleotides, the CDR3 is TGCGCCCAAAACATTCAGTACTTC. As protein: CAQNIQYF.

Within the sample, this clone is large. V is TRBV9 and J is TRBJ2-5; D is perhaps TRBD1 or TRBD2 (6 bases each). The germline V gene encodes CDR1 SGDLS and CDR2 YYNGEE. Trimming cost V 0 bases and J 4 bases, with 10 bases left between them. The CDR3 covers 14 residues. This CDR3 is CASSVEEGGETQYF. CDR3 in DNA: TGTGCCAGCAGCGTAGAGGAGGGGGGAGAGACCCAGTACTTC.

This chain joins TRBV7-9 and TRBJ1-4, with 7 bases matching TRBD1. The CDR3 runs 16 residues. The J segment lost 5 bases and the V segment lost 5 bases, leaving 11 bases of the junction unmatched. CDR1 and CDR2 from the germline V gene are SEHNR and FQNEAQ (reference sequence). CDR3: CASSVRGLSSNEKLFF. CDR3 nucleotides: TGTGCCAGCAGCGTAAGGGGGCTTAGCTCCAATGAAAAACTGTTTTTT.

CDR3 sequence reads: CASSLGHDNQPQHF. The CDR3 region has the DNA TGTGCCAGTAGTCTGGGGCATGACAATCAGCCCCAGCATTTT. V usage is TRBV19 and J usage is TRBJ1-5; possible D gene TRBD1, 5 bases. V dropped 5 bases and J dropped 3 bases, with 11 bases sitting between them. Per the germline V gene, CDR1 is LNHDA and CDR2 is SQIVND (reference sequence). The CDR3 consists of 14 residues.

The gene calls are TRBV11-2 and TRBJ2-1; a possible D gene is TRBD2 (5 bases). The CDR3 extends over 16 amino acids. Germline loops: CDR1 SGHAT, CDR2 FQNNGV. V gave up 4 bases and J gave up 3 bases, with 16 bases separating them. The CDR3 loop reads CASSYGLPALYNEQFF. The DNA of the CDR3 is TGTGCCAGCAGCTACGGACTGCCAGCCCTCTACAATGAGCAGTTCTTC.

This rearrangement joins TRBV18 to TRBJ1-1; D might be TRBD1 (5 bases). V shed 4 bases and J shed 0 bases, with 6 bases lying between them. This CDR3 region has 13 residues. Germline lookup yields CDR1 KGHSH and CDR2 LQKENI. The CDR3 loop reads CASSRDVNTEAFF. DNA of the CDR3: TGTGCCAGCTCACGGGACGTGAACACTGAAGCTTTCTTT.